The T cell receptor beta chain described here comes from a study of cytomegalovirus exposure and HLA in healthy donors. Overall study context: The 500 to 850 first-cohort repertoires and the approximately 110 validation repertoires shared the same platform, a later analysis reported.

General study findings and limits: The finding came from a later analysis; first-cohort TCR clusters tended to co-occur in the 95 to 150 validation repertoires. The study recorded some 160 TCR beta chains that were cytomegalovirus-associated.

The donors formed part of the roughly 120-subject validation cohort, distinct from the roughly 700-subject first cohort. TCRdb's copy holds only in-frame clones and misses some; the assay was immunoSEQ multiplex PCR. The sample records over 100,000 clones, roughly 90% being singletons. This CDR3 region has 11 residues. V was pared by 3 bases and J by 9 bases, with 11 bases between. Germline lookup yields CDR1 GTSNPN and CDR2 SVGIG (reference sequence). The sample holds a few counts of this clone. No antigen is known for it. The sequence came from a woman between 18 and 29 years old in good health and CMV-seropositive. This sequence joins TRBV30 and TRBJ1-1, with D possibly matching TRBD1 (5 bases). Sequencing input: PBMCs. CDR3 loop: CAWSPGLQAFF. The DNA of the CDR3 is TGTGCCTGGAGCCCGGGACTTCAAGCTTTCTTT.